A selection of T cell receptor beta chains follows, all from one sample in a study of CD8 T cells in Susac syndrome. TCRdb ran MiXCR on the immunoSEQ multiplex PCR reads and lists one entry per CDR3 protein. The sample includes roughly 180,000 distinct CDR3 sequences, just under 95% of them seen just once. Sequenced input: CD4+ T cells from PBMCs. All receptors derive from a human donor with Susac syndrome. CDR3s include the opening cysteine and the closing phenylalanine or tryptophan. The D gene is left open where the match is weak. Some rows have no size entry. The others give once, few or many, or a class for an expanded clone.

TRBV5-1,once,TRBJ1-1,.,CASSLDTGFMAEAFF,TGCGCCAGCAGCTTGGACACGGGGTTTATGGCTGAAGCTTTCTTT
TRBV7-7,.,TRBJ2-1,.,CASSLTGAGNEQFF,TGTGCCAGCAGCTTAACCGGAGCTGGCAATGAGCAGTTCTTC
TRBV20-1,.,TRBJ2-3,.,CSARPQGLNTDTQYF,TGCAGTGCTCGCCCACAGGGACTAAACACAGATACGCAGTATTTT
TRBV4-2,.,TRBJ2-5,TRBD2,CASSPRTSGRNQETQYF,TGTGCCAGCAGCCCACGGACTAGCGGGAGGAACCAAGAGACCCAGTACTTC
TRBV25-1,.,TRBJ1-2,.,CATRYRTAEYGYTF,TGTGCGACACGTTATCGGACAGCGGAATATGGCTACACCTTC
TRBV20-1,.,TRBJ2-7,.,CSASDRYYEQYF,TGCAGTGCTAGCGACAGATACTACGAGCAGTACTTC
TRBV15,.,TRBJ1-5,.,CATSRGSSNQPQHF,TGTGCCACCAGCAGAGGCTCCAGCAATCAGCCCCAGCATTTT
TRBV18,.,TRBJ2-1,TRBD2,CASSPPPGSGRLEFF,TGTGCCAGCTCACCTCCCCCGGGTAGCGGGAGGCTTGAGTTCTTC
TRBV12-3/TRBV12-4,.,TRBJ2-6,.,CASSPTASGANVLTF,TGTGCCAGCAGTCCGACAGCCTCTGGGGCCAACGTCCTGACTTTC
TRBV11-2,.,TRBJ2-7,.,CASSLQGGRYF,TGTGCCAGCAGCTTACAGGGGGGGCGGTACTTC
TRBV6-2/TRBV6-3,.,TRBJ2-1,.,CASSYRYEQFF,TGTGCCAGCAGTTATCGGTATGAGCAGTTCTTC
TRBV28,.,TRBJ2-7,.,CASSLGSFSYEQYF,TGTGCCAGCAGTTTGGGGTCCTTCTCCTACGAGCAGTACTTC
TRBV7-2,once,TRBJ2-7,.,CVVGAYEQYF,TGTGTGGTGGGGGCCTACGAGCAGTACTTC
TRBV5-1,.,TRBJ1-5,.,CASSLGTPGRQPQHF,TGCGCCAGCAGCCTAGGGACACCTGGGAGGCAGCCCCAGCATTTT
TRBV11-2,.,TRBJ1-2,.,CASSPTRGSGYTF,TGTGCCAGCAGCCCCACCCGGGGTAGTGGCTACACCTTC
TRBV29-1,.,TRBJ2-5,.,CSVGTDGTRDTQYF,TGCAGCGTCGGAACTGACGGGACCCGAGATACCCAGTACTTC
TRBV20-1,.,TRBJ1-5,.,CSATIGPFNQPQHF,TGCAGTGCTACTATTGGGCCGTTCAATCAGCCCCAGCATTTT
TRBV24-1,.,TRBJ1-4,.,CATSSYGRYDEKLFF,TGTGCCACCAGTTCTTATGGGAGGTACGATGAAAAACTGTTTTTT
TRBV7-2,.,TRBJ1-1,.,CASSLGNANTEAFF,TGTGCCAGCAGCTTAGGAAATGCGAACACTGAAGCTTTCTTT
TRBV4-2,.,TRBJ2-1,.,CASSRQEGEQFF,TGTGCCAGCAGCCGTCAGGAGGGTGAGCAGTTCTTC
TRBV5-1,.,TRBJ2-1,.,CASSLAADYNEQFF,TGCGCCAGCAGCTTGGCGGCGGACTACAATGAGCAGTTCTTC
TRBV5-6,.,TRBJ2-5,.,CASSSTGTQETQYF,TGTGCCAGCAGCTCTACAGGGACCCAAGAGACCCAGTACTTC
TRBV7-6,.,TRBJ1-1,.,CASSFRQVHTEAFF,TGTGCCAGCAGCTTTCGACAGGTCCACACTGAAGCTTTCTTT